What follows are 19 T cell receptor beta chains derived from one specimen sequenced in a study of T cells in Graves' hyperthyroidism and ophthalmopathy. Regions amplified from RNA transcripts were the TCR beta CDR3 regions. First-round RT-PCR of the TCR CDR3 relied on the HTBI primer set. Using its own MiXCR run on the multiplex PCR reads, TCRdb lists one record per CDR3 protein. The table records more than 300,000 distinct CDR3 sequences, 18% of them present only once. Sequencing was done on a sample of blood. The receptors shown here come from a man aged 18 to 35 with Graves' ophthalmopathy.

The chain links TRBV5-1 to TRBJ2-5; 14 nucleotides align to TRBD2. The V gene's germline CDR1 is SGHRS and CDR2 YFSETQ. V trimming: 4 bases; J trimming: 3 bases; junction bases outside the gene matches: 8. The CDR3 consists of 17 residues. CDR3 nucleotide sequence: TGCGCCAGCAGCGCTCTCCTGACTAGCGGGGGGGAAGAGACCCAGTACTTC. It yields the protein CASSALLTSGGEETQYF.

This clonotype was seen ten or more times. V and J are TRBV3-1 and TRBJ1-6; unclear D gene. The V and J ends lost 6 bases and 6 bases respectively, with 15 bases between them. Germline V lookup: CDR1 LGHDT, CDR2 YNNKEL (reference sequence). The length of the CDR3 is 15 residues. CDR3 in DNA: TGTGCCAGCAGTCATAAAGGAATTCCTAATTCACCCCTCCACTTT. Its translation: CASSHKGIPNSPLHF.

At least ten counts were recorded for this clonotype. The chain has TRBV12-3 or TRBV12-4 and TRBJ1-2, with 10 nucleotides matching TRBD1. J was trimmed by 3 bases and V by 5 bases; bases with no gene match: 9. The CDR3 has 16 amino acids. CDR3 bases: TGTGCCAGCAGTCTCCCCGGGACAGGGGTCGACTATGGCTACACCTTC. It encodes CASSLPGTGVDYGYTF.

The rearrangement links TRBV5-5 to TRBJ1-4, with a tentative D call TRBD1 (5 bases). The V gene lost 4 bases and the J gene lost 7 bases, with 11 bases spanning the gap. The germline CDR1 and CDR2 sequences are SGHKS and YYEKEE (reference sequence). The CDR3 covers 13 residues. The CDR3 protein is CASSPSGGEKLFF. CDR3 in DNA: TGTGCCAGCAGCCCGTCGGGGGGTGAAAAACTGTTTTTT.

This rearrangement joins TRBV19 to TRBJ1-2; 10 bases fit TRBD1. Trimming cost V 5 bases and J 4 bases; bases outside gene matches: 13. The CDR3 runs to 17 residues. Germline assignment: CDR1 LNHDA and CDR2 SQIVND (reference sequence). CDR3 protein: CASSRRAPTGGGYGYTF. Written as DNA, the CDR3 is TGTGCCAGTAGTCGCCGGGCCCCGACAGGGGGCGGCTATGGCTACACCTTC.

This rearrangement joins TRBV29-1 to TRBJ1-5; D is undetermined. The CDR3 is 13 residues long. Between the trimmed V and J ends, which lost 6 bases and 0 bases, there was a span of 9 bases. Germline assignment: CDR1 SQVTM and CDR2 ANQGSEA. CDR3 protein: CSVRHNSNQPQHF. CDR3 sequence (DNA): TGCAGCGTAAGGCATAATAGCAATCAGCCCCAGCATTTT.

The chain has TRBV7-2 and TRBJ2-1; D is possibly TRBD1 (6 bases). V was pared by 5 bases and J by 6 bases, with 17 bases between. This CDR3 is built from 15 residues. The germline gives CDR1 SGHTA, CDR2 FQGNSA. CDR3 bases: TGTGCCAGCAGCCCGCCAGGGGTTGGCCCCAATGAGCAGTTCTTC. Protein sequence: CASSPPGVGPNEQFF.

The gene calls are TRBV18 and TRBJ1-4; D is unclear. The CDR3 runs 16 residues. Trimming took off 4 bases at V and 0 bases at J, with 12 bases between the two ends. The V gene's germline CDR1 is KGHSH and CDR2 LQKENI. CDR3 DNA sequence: TGTGCCAGCTCACAGTACACACTTGCAACTAATGAAAAACTGTTTTTT. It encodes CASSQYTLATNEKLFF.

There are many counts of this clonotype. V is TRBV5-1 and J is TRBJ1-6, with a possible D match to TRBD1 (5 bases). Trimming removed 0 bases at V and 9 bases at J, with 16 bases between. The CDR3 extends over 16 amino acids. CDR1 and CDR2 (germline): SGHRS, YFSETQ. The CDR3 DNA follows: TGCGCCAGCAGCTTGGAGTCCGGGGCTTCCAGTTCACCCCTCCACTTT. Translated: CASSLESGASSSPLHF.

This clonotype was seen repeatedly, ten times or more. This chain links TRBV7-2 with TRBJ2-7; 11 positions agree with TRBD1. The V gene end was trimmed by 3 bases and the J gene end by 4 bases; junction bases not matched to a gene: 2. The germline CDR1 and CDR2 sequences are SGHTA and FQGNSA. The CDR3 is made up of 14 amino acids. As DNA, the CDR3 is TGTGCCAGCAGCTTGGACAGGGGGCTATACGAGCAGTACTTC. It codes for CASSLDRGLYEQYF.

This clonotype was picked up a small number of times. CDR3: CASSAQAGQADTQYF. For the CDR3, the DNA is TGTGCCAGCAGTGCGCAAGCGGGCCAGGCAGATACGCAGTATTTT. The chain couples TRBV6-4 to TRBJ2-3; D is perhaps TRBD2 (6 bases). Germline CDR1 reads MRHNA; CDR2 reads SNTAGT. V was trimmed by 4 bases and J by 4 bases, leaving 15 bases between them. The CDR3 runs 15 residues.

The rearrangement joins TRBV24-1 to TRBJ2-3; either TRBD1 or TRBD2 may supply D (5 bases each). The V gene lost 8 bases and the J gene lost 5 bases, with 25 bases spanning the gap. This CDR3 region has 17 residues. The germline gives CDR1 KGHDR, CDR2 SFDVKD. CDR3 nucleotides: TGTGCCACCATAGGGGTTAGGCAGGGAGATCTTAAAGATACGCAGTATTTT. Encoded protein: CATIGVRQGDLKDTQYF.

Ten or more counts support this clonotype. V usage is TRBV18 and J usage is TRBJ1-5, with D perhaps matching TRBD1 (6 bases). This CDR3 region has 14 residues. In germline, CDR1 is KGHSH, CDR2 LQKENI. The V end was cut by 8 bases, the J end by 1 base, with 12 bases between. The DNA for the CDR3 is TGTGCCAGCAGTCCGCAGGGGAGCAATCAGCCCCAGCATTTT. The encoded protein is CASSPQGSNQPQHF. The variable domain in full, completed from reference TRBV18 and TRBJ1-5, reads NAGVMQNPRHLVRRRGQEARLRCSPMKGHSHVYWYRQLPEEGLKFMVYLQKENIIDESGMPKERFSAEFPKEGPSILRIQQVVRGDSAAYFCASSPQGSNQPQHFGDGTRLSIL.

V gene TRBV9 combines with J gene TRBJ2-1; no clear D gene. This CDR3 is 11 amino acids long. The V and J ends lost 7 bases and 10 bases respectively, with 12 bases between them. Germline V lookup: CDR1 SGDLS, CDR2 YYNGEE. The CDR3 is CASGLSWEQFF. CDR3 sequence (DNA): TGTGCCAGCGGCCTATCATGGGAGCAGTTCTTC.

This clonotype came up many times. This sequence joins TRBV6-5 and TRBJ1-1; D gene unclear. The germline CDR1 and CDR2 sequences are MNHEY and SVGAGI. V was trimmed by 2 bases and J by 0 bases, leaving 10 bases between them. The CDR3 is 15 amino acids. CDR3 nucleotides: TGTGCCAGCAGTTACGGCGGAGAATTGAACACTGAAGCTTTCTTT. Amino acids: CASSYGGELNTEAFF.

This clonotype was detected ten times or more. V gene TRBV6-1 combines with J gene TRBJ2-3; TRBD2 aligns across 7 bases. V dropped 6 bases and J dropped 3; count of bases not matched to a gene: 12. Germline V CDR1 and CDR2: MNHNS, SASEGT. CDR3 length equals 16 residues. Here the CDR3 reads CASSLRMSGATDTQYF. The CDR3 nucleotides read TGTGCCAGCAGCTTAAGAATGAGCGGGGCAACAGATACGCAGTATTTT.

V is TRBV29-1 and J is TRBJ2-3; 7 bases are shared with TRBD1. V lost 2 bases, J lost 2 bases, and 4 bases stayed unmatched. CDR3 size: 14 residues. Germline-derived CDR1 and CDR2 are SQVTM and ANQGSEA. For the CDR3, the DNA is TGCAGCGTTGAAAGGGGGCCCCTCACAGATACGCAGTATTTT. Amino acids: CSVERGPLTDTQYF.

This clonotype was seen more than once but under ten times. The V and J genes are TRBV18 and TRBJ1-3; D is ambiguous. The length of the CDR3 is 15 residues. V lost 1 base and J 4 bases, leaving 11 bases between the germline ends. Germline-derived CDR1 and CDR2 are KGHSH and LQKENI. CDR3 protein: CASSPREDIGNTIYF. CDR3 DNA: TGTGCCAGCTCACCACGGGAAGATATAGGAAACACCATATATTTT.

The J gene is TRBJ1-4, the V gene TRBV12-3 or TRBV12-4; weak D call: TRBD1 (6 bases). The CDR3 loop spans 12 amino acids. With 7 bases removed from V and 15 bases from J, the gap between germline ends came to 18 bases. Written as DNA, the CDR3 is TGTGCCAGCACCCCCGGGACAAGTTCAATGTTTTTT. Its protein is CASTPGTSSMFF.